This T cell receptor (beta chain) was sequenced for a study of blood T cell repertoires in COVID-19. Study as a whole: COVID-19 samples from acute and convalescent phases originated in the United States, Italy and Spain. The cDNA or gDNA used as material had been derived from T cells, B-cell-depleted T cells, or PBMCs.

The table came from immunoSEQ multiplex PCR; TCRdb's copy has only in-frame clones and leaves some out. The sample lists more than 85,000 clones, about 84% occurring once. Germline V CDR1 and CDR2: KGHSH, LQKENI. V was cut by 3 bases and J by 1 base, with 16 bases left in between. This CDR3 is 16 amino acids long. The sample taken for sequencing was peripheral blood. The chain recombines TRBV18 with TRBJ2-7; D may be TRBD2 (5 bases). This TCR was recovered from a human donor in a cohort sampled during active COVID-19. The DNA of the CDR3 is TGTGCCAGCTCACCTAGCGCCGCCGGGCCGTCCTACGAGCAGTACTTC. Translation gives CASSPSAAGPSYEQYF.